A single sample gave rise to the 27 T cell receptor beta chains below, sequenced in a study of blood T cell repertoires in COVID-19. Sequenced by immunoSEQ multiplex PCR; TCRdb stores in-frame clones only, minus some. The sample records a few hundred thousand clones, around 87% being singletons. The sequenced material came from PBMCs or T cells enriched from blood (not recorded which). The receptor set was obtained from a man aged 25-40 years who had recovered from COVID-19.

The chain employs TRBV23-1 and TRBJ2-2; a weak D match, TRBD1 (8 bases). TRBV23-1 is sorted into the ORF group, with uncertain function. V dropped 5 bases and J dropped 4 bases, with 23 bases sitting between them. The CDR3 extends over 18 amino acids. The DNA for the CDR3 is TGCGCCAGCAGTACCCACAGGGGGGGGCCTGGGGGCACCGGGGAGCTGTTTTTT. Its translation: CASSTHRGGPGGTGELFF.

This rearrangement joins TRBV3-1 (or the pseudogene TRBV3-2) to TRBJ1-2; no reliable D call. The CDR3 runs 13 residues. Germline values: CDR1 LGHDT, CDR2 YNNKEL (reference sequence). The V gene lost 3 bases and the J gene lost 8 bases, with 13 bases spanning the gap. The CDR3, as DNA: TGTGCCAGCAGCCACGGGAAGAGATGGGGCTACACCTTC. As protein: CASSHGKRWGYTF.

The rearrangement uses TRBV5-4 and TRBJ2-5; 7 bases align to TRBD2. Germline V gene sequence: CDR1 SGHNT, CDR2 YYREEE (reference sequence). The V and J ends lost 2 bases and 3 bases, in that order; junction bases with no gene match: 7. The CDR3 is 15 amino acids. The CDR3 sequence is CASSFRLGGEETQYF. CDR3 DNA sequence: TGTGCCAGCAGCTTCCGTTTGGGGGGGGAAGAGACCCAGTACTTC.

The chain carries TRBV6-2 or TRBV6-3 and TRBJ2-3, with 8 bases lining up with TRBD2. The CDR3 covers 16 residues. V lost 2 bases to trimming and J lost 7 bases; unmatched junction nucleotides: 11. CDR1 MNHEY and CDR2 SVGEGT come from the germline V gene. The chain's CDR3 is CASSYLPGLDPHTQYF. CDR3 sequence (DNA): TGTGCCAGCAGTTACCTCCCGGGACTAGATCCGCATACGCAGTATTTT.

J is TRBJ1-1 and V is TRBV6-4, with 11 positions matching TRBD1. CDR3 size: 17 residues. The germline V gene has CDR1 MRHNA and CDR2 SNTAGT. The V and J ends lost 4 bases and 0 bases, in that order; junction bases with no gene match: 7. The DNA for the CDR3 is TGTGCCAGCAGTGCGGTCCGGGACAGGGGGATGAACACTGAAGCTTTCTTT. Protein sequence: CASSAVRDRGMNTEAFF.

The chain employs TRBV7-2 and TRBJ2-1, with D hard to call. Germline assignment: CDR1 SGHTA and CDR2 FQGNSA. Trimming took 0 bases from V and 8 from J, leaving 8 bases between them. The length of the CDR3 is 13 residues. The DNA for the CDR3 is TGTGCCAGCAGCTTAGCGCGTGTGGATGAGCAGTTCTTC. Translated, it gives CASSLARVDEQFF.

The chain employs TRBV7-9 and TRBJ1-1, with TRBD1 identical over 10 bases. The ends lost 8 bases at V and 1 base at J; junction bases unmatched: 4. Germline CDR1 SEHNR, CDR2 FQNEAQ (reference sequence). The CDR3 is 14 amino acids. The DNA for the CDR3 is TGTGCCAGCGGGGGACAGGGGACGAACACTGAAGCTTTCTTT. Protein product: CASGGQGTNTEAFF.

The rearrangement links TRBV25-1 to TRBJ2-3; TRBD1 aligns across 9 bases. Germline V lookup: CDR1 MGHDK, CDR2 SYGVNS. The CDR3 spans 15 residues. Germline trimming cut 8 bases from V and 0 bases from J; bases unmatched to any gene: 6. The CDR3 DNA sequence: TGTGCCAGCCGGAGGACAGGGGCCAGCACAGATACGCAGTATTTT. Its translation: CASRRTGASTDTQYF.

The chain couples TRBV7-9 to TRBJ1-1; D unresolved. Deletions cut 1 base from V and 0 bases from J, with 18 bases between. The CDR3 loop spans 18 amino acids. Looked up from germline, CDR1 is SEHNR and CDR2 is FQNEAQ (reference sequence). For the CDR3, the DNA is TGTGCCAGCAGCTTAGGGGGAGGTCAAGCGAACATGAACACTGAAGCTTTCTTT. This translates into CASSLGGGQANMNTEAFF.

This clone was detected once. This sequence joins TRBV2 and TRBJ1-3; D not resolved. Trimming shortened V by 4 bases and J by 4 bases, and 14 bases separated the two germline ends. The CDR3 contains 15 residues. Germline-derived CDR1 and CDR2 are SNHLY and FYNNEI. This chain's CDR3 is CASSGRAVWGNTIYF. DNA of the CDR3: TGTGCCAGCAGTGGCCGTGCGGTGTGGGGAAACACCATATATTTT.

The chain couples TRBV29-1 to TRBJ2-7; 7 bases match TRBD1. Germline lookup yields CDR1 SQVTM and CDR2 ANQGSEA. Trimming at V came to 7 bases and at J to 2 bases, leaving 5 bases not matched to a gene. The CDR3 loop spans 12 amino acids. The CDR3 coding sequence is TGCAGCGCTAACAGGGGAGCCTACGAGCAGTACTTC. As protein: CSANRGAYEQYF.

The V gene is TRBV12-5, the J gene TRBJ2-2; 15 bases agree with TRBD2. This CDR3 comprises 22 residues. CDR1 LGHNT and CDR2 FRNRAP come from the germline V gene. Unmatched junction bases numbered 12, after V lost 0 bases and J lost 1 base. The CDR3 DNA sequence: TGTGCTAGTGGTTTGGTGGCCCTTCCGGGACTAGCGGGGGGCCAGAACACCGGGGAGCTGTTTTTT. It specifies CASGLVALPGLAGGQNTGELFF.

The chain employs TRBV9 and TRBJ2-3; no reliable D call. The germline V gene encodes CDR1 SGDLS and CDR2 YYNGEE. CDR3 length: 14 amino acids. Deletions cut 1 base from V and 4 bases from J, with 10 bases between. The CDR3 DNA is TGTGCCAGCAGCGTAAACCACATCCCAGATACGCAGTATTTT. This sequence encodes CASSVNHIPDTQYF.

The chain couples TRBV7-3 to TRBJ1-2; D is undetermined. CDR1 is SGHTA and CDR2 is FQGTGA in the germline V gene. CDR3 length: 15 amino acids. V was trimmed by 3 bases and J by 3 bases, leaving 14 bases between them. CDR3 DNA sequence: TGTGCCAGCAGCTTTGCGCCAGGAGGCTACTATGGCTACACCTTC. It translates to CASSFAPGGYYGYTF.

This chain uses TRBV7-9 with TRBJ1-2; 7 bases are shared with TRBD1. Germline V gives CDR1 SEHNR, CDR2 FQNEAQ (reference sequence). Unmatched junction bases numbered 12, after V lost 5 bases and J lost 0 bases. CDR3 length: 17 residues. Here the CDR3 DNA reads TGTGCCAGCAGCCCTCCGGGACAGAATACAGCTAACTATGGCTACACCTTC. Translating gives CASSPPGQNTANYGYTF.

The V gene is TRBV15, the J gene TRBJ1-2; D remains ambiguous. V was cut by 0 bases and J by 7 bases, with 6 bases left in between. CDR1 is LNHNV and CDR2 is YYDKDF in the germline V gene (reference sequence). The CDR3 has 12 amino acids. Here the CDR3 reads CATSRDRSGYTF. The DNA of the CDR3 is TGTGCCACCAGCAGAGATCGGTCTGGCTACACCTTC.

The genes are TRBV19 and TRBJ2-7; the match to TRBD1 covers 8 bases. CDR1 LNHDA and CDR2 SQIVND come from the germline V gene (reference sequence). J was trimmed by 0 bases and V by 3 bases; bases with no gene match: 10. The CDR3 totals 17 residues. The CDR3 DNA reads as TGTGCCAGTAGTATTGGGCGTACAGGGGGATCCTCCTACGAGCAGTACTTC. Protein: CASSIGRTGGSSYEQYF.

The chain combines TRBV18 with TRBJ1-2, with TRBD1 matching over 7 bases. This CDR3 comprises 15 residues. V trimming: 3 bases; J trimming: 8 bases; junction bases outside the gene matches: 12. The germline V gene has CDR1 KGHSH and CDR2 LQKENI. The CDR3 nucleotides read TGTGCCAGCTCACCGGAGGGGGCGCGGGCGGGCGGCTACACCTTC. Translation: CASSPEGARAGGYTF. Full variable domain (outside the CDR3, taken from reference TRBV18 and TRBJ1-2): NAGVMQNPRHLVRRRGQEARLRCSPMKGHSHVYWYRQLPEEGLKFMVYLQKENIIDESGMPKERFSAEFPKEGPSILRIQQVVRGDSAAYFCASSPEGARAGGYTFGSGTRLTVV.

This chain connects TRBV7-9 to TRBJ1-4, with TRBD1 as a possible D gene (6 bases). The CDR3 length is 13 residues. Germline CDR1 and CDR2: SEHNR and FQNEAQ (reference sequence). V was shortened by 6 bases and J by 5 bases, with 10 bases between the two germline ends. DNA of the CDR3: TGTGCCAGCAGTCGGGACACAAATGAAAAACTGTTTTTT. It is translated as CASSRDTNEKLFF.

The rearrangement uses TRBV7-9 and TRBJ2-3; 13 nucleotides agree with TRBD2. The CDR3 spans 18 residues. Trimming took 5 bases from V and 0 from J; bases not matched to a gene: 8. Per the germline V gene, CDR1 is SEHNR and CDR2 is FQNEAQ (reference sequence). For the CDR3, the DNA is TGTGCCAGCAGCCTGCGGGGACTAGCGGGGACAAGCACAGATACGCAGTATTTT. It specifies CASSLRGLAGTSTDTQYF.

The sample holds one count of this clone. This chain joins TRBV2 and TRBJ2-5; 12 positions agree with TRBD1. The CDR3 length is 14 residues. J was trimmed by 4 bases and V by 6 bases; bases with no gene match: 3. The germline V gene encodes CDR1 SNHLY and CDR2 FYNNEI. CDR3 DNA sequence: TGTGCCAGCAGGCGGGACAGGGGGCGAGAGACCCAGTACTTC. It encodes CASRRDRGRETQYF.

The CDR3 region is CASSQEGQGASYGYTF. The CDR3 region has the DNA TGCGCCAGCAGCCAAGAGGGACAGGGGGCCAGCTATGGCTACACCTTC. The chain carries TRBV4-3 and TRBJ1-2; TRBD1 matches at 12 bases. Losses at the gene ends were 0 bases for V and 4 bases for J; bases not matched to a gene: 3. CDR3 length: 16 residues. The germline gives CDR1 LGHNA, CDR2 YSLEER.

The V gene is TRBV4-2, the J gene TRBJ1-6; 7 bases are shared with TRBD1. The CDR3 consists of 15 residues. Germline values: CDR1 LGHNA, CDR2 YNFKEQ. V was pared by 7 bases and J by 9 bases, with 12 bases of the junction left unmatched. The CDR3 loop reads CASTKEGGGFSPLHF. In DNA form, the CDR3 reads TGTGCCAGCACCAAAGAAGGGGGCGGGTTTTCACCCCTCCACTTT.

This CDR3 reads CASLQGGGSNQPQHF. As DNA, the CDR3 is TGTGCCAGTTTACAAGGGGGTGGGAGCAATCAGCCCCAGCATTTT. This chain joins TRBV19 and TRBJ1-5, with TRBD1 as a possible D gene (6 bases). Germline CDR1 reads LNHDA; CDR2 reads SQIVND (reference sequence). The CDR3 length is 15 residues. Trimming removed 8 bases from V and 1 base from J, with 15 bases in between. The whole variable domain, remainder taken from reference TRBV19 and TRBJ1-5, is DGGITQSPKYLFRKEGQNVTLSCEQNLNHDAMYWYRQDPGQGLRLIYYSQIVNDFQKGDIAEGYSVSREKKESFPLTVTSAQKNPTAFYLCASLQGGGSNQPQHFGDGTRLSIL.

The chain recombines TRBV6-1 with TRBJ1-2; tentative D call: TRBD1 (5 bases). V was clipped by 2 bases and J by 3 bases, with 13 bases between them. CDR3 length equals 15 residues. Germline lookup yields CDR1 MNHNS and CDR2 SASEGT. The CDR3 bases are TGTGCCAGCAGTGAACGCACGGGGGTAGACTATGGCTACACCTTC. Translating gives CASSERTGVDYGYTF.

This clone was recorded once. The chain uses TRBV19 and TRBJ1-5; 7 nucleotides match TRBD1. V lost 4 bases, J lost 3 bases, and 6 bases stayed unmatched. Germline V gene sequence: CDR1 LNHDA, CDR2 SQIVND (reference sequence). This CDR3 has 15 residues. The CDR3 here is CASSTKGAFNQPQHF. The CDR3 coding sequence is TGTGCCAGTAGTACCAAGGGGGCCTTCAATCAGCCCCAGCATTTT.

The J gene is TRBJ2-1, the V gene TRBV11-2, with a possible D match to TRBD2 (6 bases). V was pared by 5 bases and J by 9 bases, with 23 bases between. The CDR3 spans 16 residues. Germline-derived CDR1 and CDR2 are SGHAT and FQNNGV. The CDR3 region is CASSRRGTQISGEQFF. The CDR3, as DNA: TGTGCCAGCAGCCGTCGTGGGACTCAGATCAGCGGTGAGCAGTTCTTC.